These 26 T cell receptor beta chains came from one sample sequenced in a study of blood T cell repertoires in COVID-19. Only in-frame clones appear in the TCRdb table, and some are missing; sequencing was by immunoSEQ multiplex PCR. The table records 250,000 to 350,000 clones, 88% of them present only once. Specimen: peripheral blood. Receptors were obtained from a woman aged 50 to 65 with active or convalescent COVID-19.

As concerns this clone: Other DNA sequences in this sample translate to the same CDR3. This chain uses TRBV20-1 with TRBJ2-7; possibly TRBD2 for D (7 bases). The CDR3 has 11 residues. Trimming shortened V by 6 bases and J by 3 bases, and 9 bases separated the two germline ends. Germline values: CDR1 DFQATT, CDR2 SNEGSKA (reference sequence). The CDR3 is CSARGGYEQYF. CDR3 DNA sequence: TGCAGTGCAAGGGGGGGCTACGAGCAGTACTTC.

The chain is built from TRBV2 and TRBJ1-1, with 9 bases aligning to TRBD1. The V segment lost 7 bases and the J segment 1 base; nucleotides outside the gene matches: 7. Germline CDR1 is SNHLY and CDR2 is FYNNEI. The CDR3 extends over 15 amino acids. The chain's CDR3 is CASTKQGASNTEAFF. The CDR3 DNA follows: TGTGCCAGCACAAAACAGGGGGCTTCGAACACTGAAGCTTTCTTT.

The CDR3 sequence: CASSQDTGGFYEQYF. The CDR3 coding sequence is TGCGCCAGCAGCCAAGATACAGGGGGCTTTTACGAGCAGTACTTC. V and J are TRBV4-1 and TRBJ2-7; TRBD1 aligns across 9 bases. Germline trimming cut 0 bases from V and 4 bases from J; bases unmatched to any gene: 4. There are 15 residues in the CDR3. From germline, CDR1 is MGHRA and CDR2 YSYEKL.

This chain uses TRBV10-3 with TRBJ1-5, with D perhaps TRBD1 (5 bases). Germline V gene sequence: CDR1 ENHRY, CDR2 SYGVKD. The CDR3 extends over 17 amino acids. Trimming took off 5 bases at V and 2 bases at J, with 19 bases between the two ends. The CDR3 bases are TGTGCCATCAGTCAGGGTACTGGGTCGGTTGGCAATCAGCCCCAGCATTTT. It specifies CAISQGTGSVGNQPQHF.

This clone was detected only once. This chain connects TRBV7-2 to TRBJ2-1, with a weak D call TRBD2 (5 bases). The CDR3 covers 16 residues. Per the germline V gene, CDR1 is SGHTA and CDR2 is FQGNSA. The V end lost 5 bases, the J end lost 0 bases, and 14 bases lay between the germline ends. The CDR3 is CASSEAPTSSYNEQFF. Written as DNA, the CDR3 is TGTGCCAGCAGCGAAGCCCCCACTAGCTCCTACAATGAGCAGTTCTTC.

This clone appeared a single time. This chain uses TRBV7-2 with TRBJ1-2, with D possibly being TRBD1 (5 bases). There are 15 residues in the CDR3. Germline CDR1 and CDR2: SGHTA and FQGNSA. V lost 8 bases and J 8 bases, leaving 24 bases between the germline ends. The CDR3 is CASRGGDFLEWGYTF. Written as DNA, the CDR3 is TGTGCCAGCCGGGGGGGTGACTTTCTTGAGTGGGGCTACACCTTC.

With respect to this clone: An end of the junction does not agree with germline; a read error may underlie this. The same CDR3 also results from other DNA sequences found in this sample. The chain is built from TRBV15 and TRBJ1-2; D gene uncertain. CDR1 and CDR2 from the germline V gene are LNHNV and YYDKDF (reference sequence). The CDR3 consists of 15 residues. The CDR3: CATSRGPGGSYGYTF. CDR3 in DNA: TGTGCCACTAGCAGAGGGCCGGGTGGGAGCTATGGCTACACCTTC. Filled out from reference TRBV15 and TRBJ1-2, the complete variable domain reads DAMVIQNPRYQVTQFGKPVTLSCSQTLNHNVMYWYQQKSSQAPKLLFHYYDKDFNNEADTPDNFQSRRPNTSFCFLDIRSPGLGDTAMYLCATSRGPGGSYGYTFGSGTRLTVV.

The V and J genes are TRBV27 and TRBJ2-7; TRBD1 aligns across 9 bases. From germline, CDR1 is MNHEY and CDR2 SMNVEV (reference sequence). The length of the CDR3 is 14 residues. V shed 8 bases and J 2 bases; nucleotides not matched to a gene: 7. The CDR3 DNA sequence: TGTGCCAGCGGTCTGGACAGGGGCACCTACGAGCAGTACTTC. It codes for CASGLDRGTYEQYF.

This chain joins TRBV6-2 or TRBV6-3 and TRBJ1-1; TRBD1 might be the D (6 bases). CDR3 length: 15 amino acids. Germline lookup yields CDR1 MNHEY and CDR2 SVGEGT. V was pared by 5 bases and J by 4 bases, with 17 bases between. CDR3 sequence: CASSTRRGASTEAFF. As DNA, the CDR3 is TGTGCCAGCAGTACCCGTCGGGGGGCGAGCACTGAAGCTTTCTTT.

CDR3 coding DNA: TGTGCCTGGAGTGTACGGGCAGGGAAGAACACTGAAGCTTTCTTT. The encoded protein is CAWSVRAGKNTEAFF. The chain uses TRBV30 and TRBJ1-1; D may be TRBD1 (5 bases). Germline loops: CDR1 GTSNPN, CDR2 SVGIG (reference sequence). The V gene lost 0 bases and the J gene lost 1 base, with 12 bases spanning the gap. This CDR3 is 15 amino acids long.

The chain links TRBV7-2 to TRBJ1-2, with 9 bases matching TRBD1. In germline, CDR1 is SGHTA, CDR2 FQGNSA. With 4 bases clipped from V and 2 bases from J, the junction kept 5 bases outside the gene matches. There are 15 residues in the CDR3. CDR3 sequence (DNA): TGTGCCAGCAGCTCGGGACAGGGACCAAACTATGGCTACACCTTC. It yields the protein CASSSGQGPNYGYTF.

This clone was seen a single time. The rearrangement uses TRBV29-1 and TRBJ2-5, with TRBD1 matching over 8 bases. Germline assignment: CDR1 SQVTM and CDR2 ANQGSEA. With 6 bases clipped from V and 4 bases from J, the junction kept 7 bases outside the gene matches. The length of the CDR3 is 13 residues. The CDR3 coding sequence is TGCAGCGTGCGGACAGGGTCGAGAGAGACCCAGTACTTC. Amino acid sequence: CSVRTGSRETQYF.

In its sample, this clone was seen once. The chain has TRBV4-3 and TRBJ1-3, with D perhaps matching TRBD1 (6 bases). This CDR3 comprises 15 residues. Germline V CDR1 and CDR2: LGHNA, YSLEER. V lost 0 bases to trimming and J lost 0 bases, with 6 bases between them. The DNA for the CDR3 is TGCGCCAGCAGCCAAGAGGACAGCTCTGGAAACACCATATATTTT. This translates into CASSQEDSSGNTIYF.

The V call is TRBV21-1, the J call TRBJ1-6; the table's D call of TRBD1 was not tested on the DNA. TRBV21-1 is listed as a pseudogene. The CDR3 contains 16 residues. CDR3 protein: CALLDSDSSYNSPLHF. The DNA for the CDR3 is TGTGCCCTTTTGGACAGCGATAGCTCCTATAATTCACCCCTCCACTTT.

J is TRBJ1-1 and V is TRBV7-3, with 7 bases matching TRBD1. CDR1 is SGHTA and CDR2 is FQGTGA in the germline V gene. V lost 5 bases and J lost 5; bases outside the gene matches: 8. The CDR3 spans 14 residues. This chain's CDR3 is CASSLGRQGTEAFF. The CDR3 nucleotides read TGTGCCAGCAGCCTCGGTCGACAGGGTACTGAAGCTTTCTTT. Using reference TRBV7-3 and TRBJ1-1 for the parts outside the CDR3, the full variable domain is GAGVSQTPSNKVTEKGKYVELRCDPISGHTALYWYRQSLGQGPEFLIYFQGTGAADDSGLPNDRFFAVRPEGSVSTLKIQRTERGDSAVYLCASSLGRQGTEAFFGQGTRLTVV.

The V gene is TRBV15, the J gene TRBJ1-5; D is perhaps TRBD1 (5 bases). Germline V lookup: CDR1 LNHNV, CDR2 YYDKDF (reference sequence). CDR3 size: 15 residues. Trimming shortened V by 5 bases and J by 1 base, and 12 bases separated the two germline ends. CDR3 in amino acids: CATSLGQGSNQPQHF. The CDR3 DNA is TGTGCCACCAGCCTGGGGCAGGGAAGCAATCAGCCCCAGCATTTT. The entire variable domain, with the rest obtained from reference TRBV15 and TRBJ1-5, is as follows: DAMVIQNPRYQVTQFGKPVTLSCSQTLNHNVMYWYQQKSSQAPKLLFHYYDKDFNNEADTPDNFQSRRPNTSFCFLDIRSPGLGDTAMYLCATSLGQGSNQPQHFGDGTRLSIL.

The chain couples TRBV14 to TRBJ1-2, with D possibly TRBD1 on 5 matching bases. The germline CDR1 and CDR2 sequences are SGHDN and FVKESK. V was shortened by 5 bases and J by 3 bases, with 19 bases between the two germline ends. The CDR3 is 16 amino acids. The CDR3 spells CASSSLPQGWDYGYTF. As DNA, the CDR3 is TGTGCCAGCAGCTCCCTGCCCCAGGGATGGGACTATGGCTACACCTTC.

This chain connects TRBV28 to TRBJ1-1; D is perhaps TRBD1 (6 bases). Looked up from germline, CDR1 is MDHEN and CDR2 is SYDVKM. The CDR3 covers 14 residues. V was cut by 5 bases and J by 1 base, with 11 bases left in between. CDR3 residues: CASSPPGQNTEAFF. CDR3 DNA sequence: TGTGCCAGCAGTCCGCCGGGACAGAACACTGAAGCTTTCTTT.

The chain carries TRBV27 and TRBJ1-1; 9 bases map to TRBD1. V was clipped by 6 bases and J by 3 bases; unmatched bases: 14. Germline values: CDR1 MNHEY, CDR2 SMNVEV (reference sequence). CDR3 length: 17 residues. The CDR3: CASRDQPGQGPYTEAFF. CDR3 nucleotide sequence: TGTGCCAGCAGAGACCAGCCGGGACAGGGACCTTACACTGAAGCTTTCTTT.

The V call is TRBV3-1 (or the pseudogene TRBV3-2), the J call TRBJ1-2; 10 bases map to TRBD1. Germline V gene lookup returns CDR1 LGHDT and CDR2 YNNKEL (reference sequence). The CDR3 is 16 residues long. The J segment lost 6 bases and the V segment lost 5 bases, leaving 12 bases of the junction unmatched. The CDR3 is CASSETGGAFSDGYTF. CDR3 coding DNA: TGTGCCAGCAGCGAGACAGGGGGCGCGTTTTCAGATGGCTACACCTTC.

The V call is TRBV30, the J call TRBJ1-2, with unresolved D. V lost 2 bases, J lost 4 bases, and 8 bases lay in between. Germline CDR1 GTSNPN, CDR2 SVGIG (reference sequence). CDR3 length equals 12 residues. For the CDR3, the DNA is TGTGCCTGGAGTCCCGCGAGCTATGGCTACACCTTC. This translates into CAWSPASYGYTF.

This chain links TRBV11-2 with TRBJ2-5, with D possibly matching TRBD2 (5 bases). The V gene's germline CDR1 is SGHAT and CDR2 FQNNGV. Trimming stripped 1 base from V and 6 bases from J, with 12 bases between. The CDR3 loop spans 14 amino acids. CDR3 amino acids: CASSLAGNRKTQYF. CDR3 sequence (DNA): TGTGCCAGCAGCTTAGCGGGGAATAGAAAGACCCAGTACTTC.

This chain connects TRBV7-9 to TRBJ1-1; a weak D match, TRBD1 (5 bases). The V end lost 5 bases, the J end lost 3 bases, and 10 bases lay between the germline ends. The CDR3 spans 13 residues. Germline CDR1 and CDR2: SEHNR and FQNEAQ (reference sequence). The CDR3 DNA sequence: TGTGCCAGCAGCCCCCAAGGGGACACTGAAGCTTTCTTT. Amino acid sequence: CASSPQGDTEAFF.

CDR3 loop: CASSGWTGGSPEAFF. CDR3 DNA sequence: TGTGCCAGCAGCGGATGGACAGGGGGCTCGCCTGAAGCTTTCTTT. The V gene is TRBV5-4, the J gene TRBJ1-1; TRBD1 aligns across 11 bases. There are 15 residues in the CDR3. Germline trimming cut 4 bases from V and 6 bases from J; bases unmatched to any gene: 8. CDR1 is SGHNT and CDR2 is YYREEE in the germline V gene (reference sequence). The complete variable domain, with remaining parts taken from reference TRBV5-4 and TRBJ1-1, reads ETGVTQSPTHLIKTRGQQVTLRCSSQSGHNTVSWYQQALGQGPQFIFQYYREEENGRGNFPPRFSGLQFPNYSSELNVNALELDDSALYLCASSGWTGGSPEAFFGQGTRLTVV.

V and J are TRBV30 and TRBJ1-1; tentative D call: TRBD1 (5 bases). Germline CDR1 is GTSNPN and CDR2 is SVGIG (reference sequence). Trimming removed 7 bases at V and 5 bases at J, with 17 bases between. This CDR3 has 13 residues. CDR3 nucleotide sequence: TGTGCCTTATTACACCAGGGATGGACTGAAGCTTTCTTT. Amino acids: CALLHQGWTEAFF.

This chain links TRBV25-1 with TRBJ2-4; D remains ambiguous. Germline V CDR1 and CDR2: MGHDK, SYGVNS. There are 10 residues in the CDR3. V lost 8 bases, J lost 4 bases, and 3 bases lay in between. The CDR3 sequence: CASEKNIQYF. CDR3 DNA sequence: TGTGCCAGCGAGAAAAACATTCAGTACTTC.